What follows describes a single T cell receptor (beta chain). Its antigen is still unknown. The data originate from a study of monozygotic twins with inflammatory bowel disease (dated by TCRdb to between 2018 and 2021). Describing the broader study: A total of 28 monozygotic twin pairs were included in the full study, comprising nine German pairs (four IBD-concordant, five IBD-discordant) and 19 IBD-discordant Danish pairs. Within discordant pairs, disease-associated traits were sought mainly by comparing IBD patients with their genetically identical healthy co-twins. Each individual had, on average, about 151 000 unique TCRalpha sequences and 181 000 unique TCRbeta sequences available for analysis. Broad study findings and their caveats: No difference in repertoire similarity was observed between concordant and discordant twins, possibly owing to limited statistical power. Compared with healthy twins, IBD patients shared fewer clonotypes with other individuals, and the difference was most pronounced in patients with signs of disease activity. TCRbeta repertoire diversity, by inverse Simpson index, was decreased in IBD patients compared with their healthy co-twins. The results gave no support for a single strong signal or clonotype linked to IBD. Different T cell subtypes could not be distinguished in the analysis. Background noise and inter-individual variability may have been introduced into the repertoires by the differing immunosuppressive treatments among patients.

An approximately 2.3 ml peripheral blood sample was drawn into PAXgene tubes per donor and stored at -80°C. Total RNA was isolated from whole blood with the PAXgene blood miRNA kit on an automated QIAcube, without T cell sorting. Deep TCRalpha and TCRbeta repertoire profiling with unique molecular barcoding was performed on peripheral blood of monozygotic twin pairs concordant or discordant for inflammatory bowel disease. Smoking habits were recorded for all twin pairs, and each individual was classified as a current, former or never smoker. Library construction relied on 5' RACE. Each TCR library was prepared from about 3,300 ng of total RNA. For each sample, cDNA synthesis was carried out in eight separate reactions using SMARTScribe reverse transcriptase. During cDNA synthesis, template switching introduced unique molecular identifiers that contained a 6-nucleotide sample barcode. Two nested PCRs of approximately 16 and 9 cycles amplified the TCRalpha and TCRbeta cDNA, and bead purification followed each PCR. Before amplification, the cDNA was treated with uracil DNA-glycosylase and purified using the QIAquick PCR purification kit. The second PCR added Illumina TruSeq-compatible adapters along with sample-specific barcodes. Library quality and concentration were checked on TapeStation and Qubit, and libraries were pooled at about 5 ng each. The pooled libraries were sequenced with 2 x 100 bp reads and custom sequencing primers on an Illumina HiSeq2500 single-index Rapid Run. Per the original workflow: UMI-based consensus assembly with MiGEC version 1.2.6 was used to correct PCR and sequencing errors. MiXCR version 2.1.1 was used for V(D)J alignment, clonotype assembly and CDR3 extraction. Gene usage, clonotype sharing and MAIT/NKT TCR abundance were normalised by analysing the top 1000, 10 000 and 20 000 clonotypes per sample. Diversity was computed as the inverse Simpson index with the vegan R package after downsampling to 27 000 UMIs. Paired Mann-Whitney U tests were applied to discordant twin pairs, with Benjamini-Hochberg correction for multiple testing. Following reprocessing of the reads by TCRdb, the data hold one row per CDR3 protein sequence and no DNA is available. These V and J calls derive from TCRdb rather than the authors' analysis. The sample table records around 450,000 distinct CDR3 sequences. The ten largest make up roughly 2.3% of the sample.

The sample consisted of blood. The receptor comes from a human donor with ulcerative colitis or Crohn's disease, or a healthy co-twin of an affected twin (not recorded which).

The CDR3 amino acid sequence is: CASSFGRGSGNTIYF. The chain is made from TRBV12-3 or TRBV12-4 and TRBJ1-3. From its cysteine to its phenylalanine, the CDR3 spans 15 amino acids. DNA was not recorded.